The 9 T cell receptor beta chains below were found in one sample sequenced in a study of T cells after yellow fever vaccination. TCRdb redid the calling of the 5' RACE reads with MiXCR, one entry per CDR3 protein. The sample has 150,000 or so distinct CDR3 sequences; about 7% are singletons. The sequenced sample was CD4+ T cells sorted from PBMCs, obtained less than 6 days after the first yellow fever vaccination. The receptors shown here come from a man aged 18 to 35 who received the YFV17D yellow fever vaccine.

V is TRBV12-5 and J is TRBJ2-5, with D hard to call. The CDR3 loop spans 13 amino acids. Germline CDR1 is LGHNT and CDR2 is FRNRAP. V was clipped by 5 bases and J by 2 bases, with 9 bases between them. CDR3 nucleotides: TGTGCTAGTGGTGACTGGGTTCAAGAGACCCAGTACTTC. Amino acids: CASGDWVQETQYF.

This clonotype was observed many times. CDR3 amino acids: CSVTSGGRPGTDTQYF. The CDR3 DNA sequence: TGCAGCGTTACTAGCGGGGGGAGACCAGGCACAGATACGCAGTATTTT. The rearrangement joins TRBV29-1 to TRBJ2-3; 12 bases line up with TRBD2. The germline V gene has CDR1 SQVTM and CDR2 ANQGSEA. Losses at the gene ends were 5 bases for V and 1 base for J; bases not matched to a gene: 7. There are 16 residues in the CDR3.

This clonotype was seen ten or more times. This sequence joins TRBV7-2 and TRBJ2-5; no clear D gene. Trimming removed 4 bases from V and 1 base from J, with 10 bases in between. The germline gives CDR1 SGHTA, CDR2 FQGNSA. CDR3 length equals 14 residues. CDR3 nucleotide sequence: TGTGCCAGCAGCTACCAGATTGGCCAAGAGACCCAGTACTTC. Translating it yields CASSYQIGQETQYF.

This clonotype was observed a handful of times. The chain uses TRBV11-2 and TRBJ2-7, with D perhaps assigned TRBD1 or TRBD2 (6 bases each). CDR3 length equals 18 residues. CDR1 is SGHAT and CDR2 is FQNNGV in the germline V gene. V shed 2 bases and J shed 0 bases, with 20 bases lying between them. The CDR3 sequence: CASSLKSFGGRGSYEQYV. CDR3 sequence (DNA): TGTGCCAGCAGCTTAAAATCGTTCGGGGGCCGGGGCTCCTACGAGCAGTACGTC.

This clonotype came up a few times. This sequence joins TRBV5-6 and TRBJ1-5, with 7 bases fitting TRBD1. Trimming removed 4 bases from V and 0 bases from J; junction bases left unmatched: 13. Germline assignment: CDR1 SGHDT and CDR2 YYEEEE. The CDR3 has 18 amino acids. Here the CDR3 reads CASSPWTGVVGSNQPQHF. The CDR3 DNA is TGTGCCAGCAGCCCATGGACAGGCGTCGTCGGTAGCAATCAGCCCCAGCATTTT.

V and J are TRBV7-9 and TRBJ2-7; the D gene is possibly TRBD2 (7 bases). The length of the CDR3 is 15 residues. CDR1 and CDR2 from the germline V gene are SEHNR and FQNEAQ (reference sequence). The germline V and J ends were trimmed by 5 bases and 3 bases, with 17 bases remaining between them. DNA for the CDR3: TGTGCCAGCAGCGCTGGCGGGGGCCCGCTCTACGAGCAGTACGTC. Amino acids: CASSAGGGPLYEQYV.

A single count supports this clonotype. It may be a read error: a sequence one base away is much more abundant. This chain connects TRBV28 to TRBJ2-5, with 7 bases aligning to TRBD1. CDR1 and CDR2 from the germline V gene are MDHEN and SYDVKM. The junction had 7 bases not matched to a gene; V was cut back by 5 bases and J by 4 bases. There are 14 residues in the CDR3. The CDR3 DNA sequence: TGTGCCAGCAGTAGTGGGACAGATGTAGAGACCCAGTACTTC. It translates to CASSSGTDVETQYF.

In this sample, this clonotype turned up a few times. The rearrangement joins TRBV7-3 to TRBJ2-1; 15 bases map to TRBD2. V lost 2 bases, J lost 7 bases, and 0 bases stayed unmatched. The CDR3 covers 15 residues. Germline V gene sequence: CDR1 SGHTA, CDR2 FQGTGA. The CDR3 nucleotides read TGTGCCAGCAGCTTAGGGACTAGCGGGGGGAATGAGCAGTTCTTC. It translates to CASSLGTSGGNEQFF.

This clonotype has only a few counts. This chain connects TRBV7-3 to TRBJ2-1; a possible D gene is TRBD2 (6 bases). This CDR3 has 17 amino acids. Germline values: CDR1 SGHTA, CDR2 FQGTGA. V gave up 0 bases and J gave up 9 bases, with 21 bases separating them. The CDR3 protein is CASSLTFGGDAFGEQFF. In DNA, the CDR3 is TGTGCCAGCAGCTTAACTTTCGGCGGGGATGCCTTCGGTGAGCAGTTCTTC.